These 26 T cell receptor beta chains were sequenced from one sample in a study of shared clonotypes between healthy human individuals. Only in-frame clones appear in the TCRdb table, and some are missing; sequencing was by immunoSEQ multiplex PCR. The table records some 2,000,000 clones, 90% to 95% of them present only once. What was sequenced was naive CD4+ T cells sorted from blood. The subset here: CD45RA+ positively selected. All receptors come from a man aged 18 to 29 in good health.

The gene calls are TRBV7-2 and TRBJ1-5; the match to TRBD1 covers 7 bases. Germline V CDR1 and CDR2: SGHTA, FQGNSA. The V gene end was trimmed by 5 bases and the J gene end by 1 base; junction bases not matched to a gene: 5. This CDR3 contains 15 residues. DNA of the CDR3: TGTGCCAGCAGCGCCCACAGGGGAAGCAATCAGCCCCAGCATTTT. It encodes CASSAHRGSNQPQHF.

A note on this clone: Other DNA sequences from this sample encode an identical CDR3 as well. The chain employs TRBV7-9 and TRBJ1-2; D is uncertain. There are 14 residues in the CDR3. V lost 1 base and J lost 2, with 8 bases in between. Germline loops: CDR1 SEHNR, CDR2 FQNEAQ (reference sequence). The CDR3 spells CASSLDTSNYGYTF. The CDR3 region has the DNA TGTGCCAGCAGCTTAGATACATCAAACTATGGCTACACCTTC.

The gene calls are TRBV18 and TRBJ1-4; D gene ambiguous. V was cut by 1 base and J by 8 bases, with 14 bases left in between. Per germline, CDR1 KGHSH and CDR2 LQKENI. This CDR3 region has 15 residues. CDR3 in amino acids: CASSPLPNSREKLFF. As DNA, the CDR3 is TGTGCCAGCTCACCACTACCGAATTCTCGGGAAAAACTGTTTTTT.

The chain is built from TRBV5-1 and TRBJ2-4, with D hard to call. CDR1 is SGHRS, CDR2 YFSETQ, per germline. The ends were cut back, 0 bases at V and 8 bases at J, with 12 bases in the middle. The CDR3 runs to 14 residues. DNA of the CDR3: TGCGCCAGCAGCTTGGGGGAATCTCTTCACATTCAGTACTTC. Protein sequence: CASSLGESLHIQYF.

The chain combines TRBV7-9 with TRBJ1-2; D call uncertain. Germline V gene lookup returns CDR1 SEHNR and CDR2 FQNEAQ (reference sequence). The V gene lost 5 bases and the J gene lost 8 bases, with 12 bases spanning the gap. CDR3 length equals 12 residues. DNA for the CDR3: TGTGCCAGCAGCCCCTCCGGGAGCGGCTACACCTTC. Amino acid sequence: CASSPSGSGYTF.

This clone has only one observation. This rearrangement joins TRBV2 to TRBJ1-1, with 10 bases lining up with TRBD1. V lost 4 bases and J lost 1; bases outside the gene matches: 0. Per germline, CDR1 SNHLY and CDR2 FYNNEI. This CDR3 is 14 amino acids long. DNA of the CDR3: TGTGCCAGCAGTGGACAGGGGGCGAACACTGAAGCTTTCTTT. It encodes CASSGQGANTEAFF.

The rearrangement joins TRBV30 to TRBJ2-7; the D is unclear. The ends were cut back, 3 bases at V and 4 bases at J, with 16 bases in the middle. This CDR3 region has 14 residues. Germline CDR1 is GTSNPN and CDR2 is SVGIG (reference sequence). The chain's CDR3 is CAWRGELSLYEQYF. CDR3 sequence (DNA): TGTGCCTGGAGAGGAGAGCTTTCTCTTTACGAGCAGTACTTC.

Points on this clone: The same CDR3 also results from other DNA sequences found in this sample. The rearrangement links TRBV6-6 to TRBJ2-7, with D unresolved. Germline V gene data show CDR1 as MNHNY and CDR2 as SVGAGI (reference sequence). Trimming left V 2 bases short and J 2 bases short, with 4 bases between. CDR3 size: 12 residues. The CDR3 DNA reads as TGTGCCAGCAGTTACGGCCCCTACGAGCAGTACTTC. Amino acid sequence: CASSYGPYEQYF.

The chain is built from TRBV2 and TRBJ1-5, with TRBD1 matching 11 bases. The CDR3 consists of 16 residues. Trimming took 6 bases from V and 1 from J; bases not matched to a gene: 5. Germline lookup yields CDR1 SNHLY and CDR2 FYNNEI. CDR3 region: CASSGTGGLSNQPQHF. The CDR3 DNA sequence: TGTGCCAGCAGCGGGACAGGGGGTTTAAGCAATCAGCCCCAGCATTTT.

The chain links TRBV30 to TRBJ2-2; D may be TRBD1 (6 bases). The CDR3 is 14 amino acids. The germline V gene has CDR1 GTSNPN and CDR2 SVGIG (reference sequence). The germline V and J ends were trimmed by 2 bases and 1 base, with 8 bases remaining between them. The CDR3 DNA reads as TGTGCCTGGAGTAGAGGGGGGAACACCGGGGAGCTGTTTTTT. As protein: CAWSRGGNTGELFF.

This sequence joins TRBV30 and TRBJ2-7, with 9 bases identical to TRBD1. Germline loops: CDR1 GTSNPN, CDR2 SVGIG (reference sequence). Losses at the gene ends were 5 bases for V and 4 bases for J; bases not matched to a gene: 6. This CDR3 has 13 residues. The CDR3 here is CAWARDRAYEQYF. The CDR3 region has the DNA TGTGCCTGGGCCCGGGACAGGGCATACGAGCAGTACTTC.

The chain combines TRBV6-1 with TRBJ2-7; 9 positions match TRBD2. From germline, CDR1 is MNHNS and CDR2 SASEGT. The J segment lost 2 bases and the V segment lost 3 bases, leaving 5 bases of the junction unmatched. The CDR3 loop spans 15 amino acids. CDR3 nucleotide sequence: TGTGCCAGCAGTGAGAGGGTAGCGGGGGCCTACGAGCAGTACTTC. It translates to CASSERVAGAYEQYF.

The V gene is TRBV28, the J gene TRBJ2-1, with D possibly being TRBD2 (6 bases). CDR1 is MDHEN, CDR2 SYDVKM, per germline. The CDR3 spans 15 residues. V dropped 4 bases and J dropped 2 bases, with 12 bases sitting between them. The CDR3 region has the DNA TGTGCCAGCAGTTGGAGCGGGCTTACCTACAATGAGCAGTTCTTC. Its translation is CASSWSGLTYNEQFF.

This chain links TRBV9 with TRBJ1-1, with 8 bases aligning to TRBD1. This CDR3 region has 14 residues. In germline, CDR1 is SGDLS, CDR2 YYNGEE. After removal of 4 bases from V and 5 bases from J, the junction contained 7 bases not matched to a gene. Written as DNA, the CDR3 is TGTGCCAGCAGCCAGGGGGCCGAGGGGACTGAAGCTTTCTTT. Protein sequence: CASSQGAEGTEAFF.

The chain employs TRBV14 and TRBJ2-1; 8 positions match TRBD2. V gave up 6 bases and J gave up 7 bases; unmatched junction bases: 11. The CDR3 is 15 amino acids. Germline lookup yields CDR1 SGHDN and CDR2 FVKESK. The chain's CDR3 is CASSPRGLAGNEQFF. The CDR3, as DNA: TGTGCCAGCAGTCCCCGAGGACTAGCAGGGAATGAGCAGTTCTTC.

The rearrangement joins TRBV5-1 to TRBJ1-6, with no clear D. Trimming pared 8 bases from V and 9 bases from J, leaving 9 bases between. Germline V gene lookup returns CDR1 SGHRS and CDR2 YFSETQ. The CDR3 runs 11 residues. CDR3 sequence: CARELGSPLHF. Written as DNA, the CDR3 is TGCGCCAGGGAACTTGGTTCACCCCTCCACTTT.

The gene calls are TRBV6-5 and TRBJ2-5; D call uncertain. This CDR3 comprises 14 residues. Trimming shortened V by 5 bases and J by 3 bases, and 13 bases separated the two germline ends. CDR1 and CDR2 (germline): MNHEY, SVGAGI. CDR3 nucleotide sequence: TGTGCCAGCAGTGAGAATAGTGGGAAAGAGACCCAGTACTTC. Protein product: CASSENSGKETQYF.

The V gene is TRBV7-8, the J gene TRBJ1-6; D is perhaps TRBD1 (5 bases). The CDR3 spans 17 residues. V was trimmed by 1 base and J by 3 bases, leaving 13 bases between them. The V gene's germline CDR1 is SGHVS and CDR2 FQNEAQ. CDR3: CASSLGASTVYNSPLHF. The CDR3 DNA is TGTGCCAGCAGCTTAGGGGCGTCGACAGTCTATAATTCACCCCTCCACTTT.

The chain has TRBV4-2 and TRBJ1-6; D gene unclear. The CDR3 is 15 residues long. V was cut by 4 bases and J by 14 bases, with 21 bases left in between. In germline, CDR1 is LGHNA, CDR2 YNFKEQ. CDR3 DNA sequence: TGTGCCAGCAGCCCAACCTTCCAGGAGCTGGAGGCCCTCCACTTT. Its translation: CASSPTFQELEALHF.

As regards this clone: The junction departs from germline at one end; a sequencing error may be responsible. The chain employs TRBV19 and TRBJ1-1, with D unclear. The CDR3 spans 14 residues. Per germline, CDR1 LNHDA and CDR2 SQIVND (reference sequence). The CDR3 nucleotides read TGTGCCAGTACAGACGTTCGGATGAACGCTGAAGCTTTCTTT. Its protein is CASTDVRMNAEAFF.

The genes are TRBV7-9 and TRBJ2-5; tentatively, D is TRBD1 (6 bases). The end of the DNA aligns better with TRBJ2-7, so the J call may be wrong. The CDR3 extends over 14 amino acids. CDR1 is SEHNR and CDR2 is FQNEAQ in the germline V gene (reference sequence). CDR3 bases: TGTGCCAGCAGCTTAGACAGGGCTATCGACGAGCAGTACTTC. Translation: CASSLDRAIDEQYF.

This chain uses TRBV29-1 with TRBJ1-2, with 8 positions matching TRBD1. Germline assignment: CDR1 SQVTM and CDR2 ANQGSEA. This CDR3 is built from 13 residues. V lost 7 bases, J lost 4 bases, and 8 bases stayed unmatched. Written as DNA, the CDR3 is TGCAGCGCTACTACCGGGACAGGCTATGGCTACACCTTC. This gives the protein CSATTGTGYGYTF.

V is TRBV28 and J is TRBJ1-5; D unresolved. V was pared by 1 base and J by 5 bases, with 12 bases between. Germline CDR1 reads MDHEN; CDR2 reads SYDVKM. The CDR3 consists of 15 residues. CDR3 amino acids: CASSLFPRNYQPQHF. DNA of the CDR3: TGTGCCAGCAGTTTATTCCCCAGGAATTATCAGCCCCAGCATTTT. Full variable domain (outside the CDR3, taken from reference TRBV28 and TRBJ1-5): DVKVTQSSRYLVKRTGEKVFLECVQDMDHENMFWYRQDPGLGLRLIYFSYDVKMKEKGDIPEGYSVSREKKERFSLILESASTNQTSMYLCASSLFPRNYQPQHFGDGTRLSIL.

This chain joins TRBV11-2 and TRBJ1-6; 7 positions match TRBD1. The CDR3 loop spans 14 amino acids. Germline assignment: CDR1 SGHAT and CDR2 FQNNGV. V lost 3 bases and J lost 7; bases outside the gene matches: 3. This chain's CDR3 is CASSLDRINSPLHF. The CDR3, as DNA: TGTGCCAGCAGCTTGGACAGGATAAATTCACCCCTCCACTTT.

This sequence joins TRBV18 and TRBJ2-2; 7 nucleotides match TRBD2. This CDR3 is 16 amino acids long. Germline V lookup: CDR1 KGHSH, CDR2 LQKENI. V was clipped by 1 base and J by 3 bases; unmatched bases: 5. DNA for the CDR3: TGTGCCAGCTCACCACGCCCTACTAGCGACACCGGGGAGCTGTTTTTT. Amino acids: CASSPRPTSDTGELFF.

The J gene is TRBJ1-2, the V gene TRBV6-6; 7 bases are a match to TRBD1. Germline lookup yields CDR1 MNHNY and CDR2 SVGAGI (reference sequence). V lost 2 bases to trimming and J lost 5 bases; unmatched junction nucleotides: 5. This CDR3 is 14 amino acids long. The CDR3 protein is CASSYKGAGYGYTF. DNA for the CDR3: TGTGCCAGCAGTTACAAGGGGGCGGGATATGGCTACACCTTC.